Each of the 8 T cell receptor beta chains below was sequenced from the same sample in a study of blood T cells in healthy people across ages. Together with a sample-barcoded 5' primer, a J-beta primer mix was included in a second PCR lasting about 6 to 11 cycles. TCRdb analysed the 5' RACE reads with MiXCR anew, one entry per CDR3 protein. The sample lists approximately 940,000 distinct CDR3 sequences, around 48% occurring once. The sample comprised blood. The origin of the receptors is a man aged 25 to 45 in good health.

The CDR3 loop reads CAWSQGTYTEAFF. DNA for the CDR3: TGTGCCTGGAGTCAGGGCACATACACTGAAGCTTTCTTT. This chain connects TRBV30 to TRBJ1-1; possible D gene TRBD1, 5 bases. This CDR3 comprises 13 residues. From germline, CDR1 is GTSNPN and CDR2 SVGIG (reference sequence). Trimming shortened V by 2 bases and J by 3 bases, and 10 bases separated the two germline ends.

The J gene is TRBJ2-7, the V gene TRBV12-3 or TRBV12-4; D call uncertain. The length of the CDR3 is 11 residues. V was shortened by 5 bases and J by 7 bases, with 9 bases between the two germline ends. In DNA, the CDR3 is TGTGCCAGCAGTGCGTCGCGTGAGCAGTACTTC. It specifies CASSASREQYF.

This clonotype occurred a few times. This sequence joins TRBV20-1 and TRBJ2-7; 8 positions match TRBD2. CDR1 is DFQATT and CDR2 is SNEGSKA in the germline V gene (reference sequence). The V gene end was trimmed by 0 bases and the J gene end by 3 bases; junction bases not matched to a gene: 7. The CDR3 is 15 residues long. The CDR3: CSARDGAGAIYEQYF. The CDR3 region has the DNA TGCAGTGCTAGAGATGGAGCGGGAGCGATCTACGAGCAGTACTTC.

The chain combines TRBV7-9 with TRBJ2-1; 7 positions agree with TRBD2. Germline CDR1 is SEHNR and CDR2 is FQNEAQ (reference sequence). J lost 1 base, V lost 5 bases, and 8 bases had no gene match. There are 16 residues in the CDR3. CDR3 coding DNA: TGTGCCAGCAGCCAGATCCTAGCGGCTTCCTACAATGAGCAGTTCTTC. It is translated as CASSQILAASYNEQFF.

In regard to this clonotype: One end of the junction fails to match germline, which may point to a read error. The rearrangement joins TRBV7-3 to TRBJ2-1; weak D call: TRBD1 (5 bases). Germline loops: CDR1 SGHTA, CDR2 FQGTGA. The CDR3 is 14 amino acids. CDR3 amino acids: CASSLAIGHNERFF. The CDR3 coding sequence is TGTGCCAGCAGCTTAGCGATAGGACACAATGAGCGGTTCTTC.

V usage is TRBV28 and J usage is TRBJ2-5, with unresolved D. The germline CDR1 and CDR2 sequences are MDHEN and SYDVKM. The V end lost 6 bases, the J end lost 3 bases, and 17 bases lay between the germline ends. This CDR3 spans 15 amino acids. The chain's CDR3 is CASSPQCWTKETQYF. DNA of the CDR3: TGTGCCAGCAGCCCTCAATGTTGGACCAAAGAGACCCAGTACTTC.

The genes are TRBV12-3 or TRBV12-4 and TRBJ1-2; the D gene is possibly TRBD1 (5 bases). Trimming removed 4 bases at V and 7 bases at J, with 7 bases between. The CDR3 is 11 residues long. The CDR3 bases are TGTGCCAGCAGTTCCGGGACTGGCTACACCTTC. Encoded protein: CASSSGTGYTF.

CDR3 amino acids: CASSQGVEGNTIYF. CDR3 DNA: TGTGCCAGCAGTCAGGGGGTTGAGGGAAACACCATATATTTT. The chain is built from TRBV12-3 or TRBV12-4 and TRBJ1-3, with 7 bases fitting TRBD1. The CDR3 consists of 14 residues. J lost 4 bases, V lost 5 bases, and 5 bases had no gene match.